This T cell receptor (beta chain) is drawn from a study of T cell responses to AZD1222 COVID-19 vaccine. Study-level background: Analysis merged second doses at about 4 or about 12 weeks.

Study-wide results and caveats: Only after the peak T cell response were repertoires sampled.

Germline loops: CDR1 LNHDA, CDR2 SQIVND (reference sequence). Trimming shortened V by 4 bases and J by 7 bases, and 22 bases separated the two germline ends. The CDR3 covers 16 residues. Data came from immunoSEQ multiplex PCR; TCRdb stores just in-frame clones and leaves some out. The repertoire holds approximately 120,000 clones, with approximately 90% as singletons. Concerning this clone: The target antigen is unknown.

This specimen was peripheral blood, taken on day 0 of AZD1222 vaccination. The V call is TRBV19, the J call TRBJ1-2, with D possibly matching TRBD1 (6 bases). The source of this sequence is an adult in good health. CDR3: CASSTVQGLLSTGYTF. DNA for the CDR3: TGTGCCAGTAGTACGGTTCAGGGGCTTTTGTCTACTGGCTACACCTTC.